This T cell receptor (beta chain) originates from a study of cytomegalovirus exposure and HLA in healthy donors. Whole-study results and caveats: It was confirmed in vitro that a few of the CMV-associated chains were specific for CMV antigens. Later analysis suggested most CMV-associated TCR beta chains were HLA-restricted.

Primers included in the PCR were 60 Vbeta and 13 Jbeta primers. Sequenced by immunoSEQ multiplex PCR; TCRdb stores in-frame clones only, minus some. The table has more than 95,000 clones, over 65% seen once; the top ten hold under 5%. In the case of this clone: Its antigen is still unknown.

The source material was PBMCs. This sequence was found in a man in his forties in good health and CMV-seropositive.

Here the CDR3 reads CASGSTSGGGTDTQYF. DNA for the CDR3: TGTGCTAGTGGCTCAACTAGCGGGGGGGGCACAGATACGCAGTATTTT. The chain is built from TRBV12-5 and TRBJ2-3; 13 bases are a match to TRBD2. There are 16 residues in the CDR3. Trimming cost V 6 bases and J 1 base; bases outside gene matches: 4. Germline V gene data show CDR1 as LGHNT and CDR2 as FRNRAP.